The 25 T cell receptor beta chains below come from one sample, sequenced in a study of T cells in Graves' hyperthyroidism and ophthalmopathy. The investigators amplified TCR beta CDR3 regions from RNA transcripts. An initial round of RT-PCR targeting the TCR CDR3 relied on the HTBI primer set. From the multiplex PCR reads, TCRdb called clonotypes with MiXCR, one entry per CDR3 protein. In the table there are 500,000 to 650,000 distinct CDR3 sequences, roughly 14% of which are singletons. The source material was blood. The origin of the receptors is a woman in her fifties or sixties with Graves' ophthalmopathy.

Only a few counts were recorded for this clonotype. CDR3 residues: CASKFGGGGTLTEAFF. CDR3 sequence (DNA): TGCGCCAGCAAATTTGGGGGGGGGGGGACTTTGACTGAAGCTTTCTTT. The rearrangement links TRBV5-1 to TRBJ1-1; a weak D match, TRBD1 (5 bases). Germline V CDR1 and CDR2: SGHRS, YFSETQ. The V and J ends lost 6 bases and 5 bases respectively, with 23 bases between them. The CDR3 sequence is 16 residues long.

This chain uses TRBV7-9 with TRBJ1-2, with 7 bases identical to TRBD1. Per germline, CDR1 SEHNR and CDR2 FQNEAQ (reference sequence). With V trimmed by 5 bases and J by 4 bases, 7 bases remained unmatched. The CDR3 contains 14 residues. CDR3 sequence (DNA): TGTGCCAGCAGCCCATGGACAGGAGTCTATGGCTACACCTTC. It encodes CASSPWTGVYGYTF.

This clonotype occurred many times. The chain joins TRBV2 to TRBJ2-7; D not resolved. The germline gives CDR1 SNHLY, CDR2 FYNNEI. The CDR3 covers 19 residues. The V and J ends lost 7 bases and 3 bases respectively, with 31 bases between them. DNA of the CDR3: TGTGCCAGCAAGGGTAGGAGTGTCTCCACGACTCCGCTACTCTACGAGCAGTACTTC. Translation: CASKGRSVSTTPLLYEQYF.

This clonotype was seen once. The chain has TRBV5-1 and TRBJ1-2, with a possible D match to TRBD1 (6 bases). The CDR3 is made up of 12 amino acids. Trimming pared 0 bases from V and 10 bases from J, leaving 10 bases between. The germline V gene encodes CDR1 SGHRS and CDR2 YFSETQ. The CDR3 coding sequence is TGCGCCAGCAGCTTGGAAACAGGGACCTACACCTTC. Protein sequence: CASSLETGTYTF.

This CDR3 is CASSIRSGTSGRVDTQYF. For the CDR3, the DNA is TGTGCCAGTAGTATCAGATCGGGGACTAGCGGGAGAGTAGATACGCAGTATTTT. The chain combines TRBV19 with TRBJ2-3, with 14 nucleotides matching TRBD2. V trimming: 3 bases; J trimming: 5 bases; junction bases outside the gene matches: 10. The length of the CDR3 is 18 residues. Germline V CDR1 and CDR2: LNHDA, SQIVND (reference sequence).

This clonotype was counted at least ten times. The genes are TRBV2 and TRBJ2-1, with a possible D match to TRBD1 (5 bases). Trimming cost V 4 bases and J 9 bases, with 13 bases left between them. The CDR3 runs to 13 residues. Germline values: CDR1 SNHLY, CDR2 FYNNEI. Here the CDR3 reads CASSVNVQGEQFF. DNA for the CDR3: TGTGCCAGCAGTGTTAACGTTCAGGGTGAGCAGTTCTTC. Together with reference TRBV2 and TRBJ2-1, the CDR3 gives the full variable domain: EPEVTQTPSHQVTQMGQEVILRCVPISNHLYFYWYRQILGQKVEFLVSFYNNEISEKSEIFDDQFSVERPDGSNFTLKIRSTKLEDSAMYFCASSVNVQGEQFFGPGTRLTVL.

This chain links TRBV6-2 or TRBV6-3 with TRBJ1-5; 7 bases are shared with TRBD1. The CDR3 has 17 residues. CDR1 and CDR2 (germline): MNHEY, SVGEGT. Unmatched junction bases numbered 14, after V lost 7 bases and J lost 2 bases. The CDR3 DNA sequence: TGTGCCAGCACCAACGCAGTAAGGACAGGCCGCAATCAGCCCCAGCATTTT. It codes for CASTNAVRTGRNQPQHF.

There are a few counts of this clonotype. This chain links TRBV28 with TRBJ2-2; D unresolved. Trimming pared 2 bases from V and 6 bases from J, leaving 10 bases between. Germline CDR1 and CDR2: MDHEN and SYDVKM. This CDR3 contains 14 residues. CDR3 loop: CASSLSEAPGELFF. CDR3 coding DNA: TGTGCCAGCAGTTTAAGTGAAGCTCCCGGGGAGCTGTTTTTT.

This rearrangement joins TRBV4-3 to TRBJ2-7; 8 bases line up with TRBD2. CDR1 and CDR2 from the germline V gene are LGHNA and YSLEER. Trimming cost V 8 bases and J 5 bases; bases outside gene matches: 14. The CDR3 contains 15 residues. In DNA, the CDR3 is TGCGCCAGCGCCCAAGGGGATAGCGGGACCGACGAGCAGTACTTC. The encoded protein is CASAQGDSGTDEQYF.

This clonotype has a count of ten or more. The chain links TRBV28 to TRBJ2-2; D may be TRBD2 (7 bases). Germline CDR1 reads MDHEN; CDR2 reads SYDVKM. Trimming removed 6 bases from V and 4 bases from J, with 15 bases in between. CDR3 length: 15 amino acids. CDR3 nucleotides: TGTGCCAGCAGAGGGGGGACTACCCGCACCGGGGAGCTGTTTTTT. This gives the protein CASRGGTTRTGELFF. Looking up the rest from reference TRBV28 and TRBJ2-2 gives the full variable domain: DVKVTQSSRYLVKRTGEKVFLECVQDMDHENMFWYRQDPGLGLRLIYFSYDVKMKEKGDIPEGYSVSREKKERFSLILESASTNQTSMYLCASRGGTTRTGELFFGEGSRLTVL.

The chain has TRBV5-1 and TRBJ2-7; D might be TRBD2 (6 bases). Deletions cut 6 bases from V and 0 bases from J, with 13 bases between. The CDR3 is 14 residues long. The germline V gene encodes CDR1 SGHRS and CDR2 YFSETQ. As DNA, the CDR3 is TGCGCCAGCACCCCTCGGGGGAGCTCCTACGAGCAGTACTTC. This sequence encodes CASTPRGSSYEQYF.

In this sample, this clonotype turned up a few times. The chain uses TRBV7-2 and TRBJ2-1, with D possibly matching TRBD2 (6 bases). CDR1 is SGHTA and CDR2 is FQGNSA in the germline V gene. The CDR3 sequence is 13 residues long. The ends were cut back, 2 bases at V and 8 bases at J, with 10 bases in the middle. In nucleotides, the CDR3 is TGTGCCAGCAGCTTATGGGACTCCGATGAGCAGTTCTTC. It codes for CASSLWDSDEQFF.

This clonotype was recorded many times. The V and J genes are TRBV2 and TRBJ2-1; the match to TRBD1 covers 7 bases. This CDR3 has 14 residues. Germline trimming cut 6 bases from V and 5 bases from J; bases unmatched to any gene: 7. CDR1 SNHLY and CDR2 FYNNEI come from the germline V gene. The CDR3 region is CASRTGWMDNEQFF. The CDR3 nucleotides are TGTGCCAGCAGGACAGGGTGGATGGACAATGAGCAGTTCTTC.

As concerns this clonotype: Since a much larger clone is just one base distant, this may be a read error. In this CDR3 the conserved last residue, phenylalanine or tryptophan, is missing, so a read error is likely. This chain uses TRBV5-1 with TRBJ2-7; TRBD1 matches at 11 bases. The CDR3 is 15 amino acids. J lost 7 bases, V lost 0 bases, and 6 bases had no gene match. CDR1 is SGHRS and CDR2 is YFSETQ in the germline V gene. DNA for the CDR3: TGCGCCAGCAGCTTGGGGACAGGGGGCTTTATGGAGCAGTACTCC. This gives the protein CASSLGTGGFMEQYS.

The genes are TRBV5-1 and TRBJ1-6; a weak D match, TRBD1 (6 bases). In germline, CDR1 is SGHRS, CDR2 YFSETQ. V was cut by 2 bases and J by 7 bases, with 10 bases left in between. The length of the CDR3 is 14 residues. In nucleotides, the CDR3 is TGCGCCAGCAGCTTCGACAGGAGCAATTCACCCCTCCACTTT. This codes for CASSFDRSNSPLHF.

The rearrangement joins TRBV5-1 to TRBJ2-1, with TRBD1 as a possible D gene (6 bases). This CDR3 is built from 15 residues. Germline CDR1 and CDR2: SGHRS and YFSETQ. V shed 0 bases and J shed 5 bases, with 12 bases lying between them. In DNA form, the CDR3 reads TGCGCCAGCAGCTTGGCGGCAGGGGTGCACAATGAGCAGTTCTTC. Translated: CASSLAAGVHNEQFF.

A few counts support this clonotype. V is TRBV7-9 and J is TRBJ1-2, with D hard to call. There are 13 residues in the CDR3. CDR1 and CDR2 (germline): SEHNR, FQNEAQ (reference sequence). The germline V and J ends were trimmed by 2 bases and 2 bases, with 6 bases remaining between them. In DNA form, the CDR3 reads TGTGCCAGCAGCTTACACGGCAACTATGGCTACACCTTC. This gives the protein CASSLHGNYGYTF.

This clonotype came up a few times. CDR3 coding DNA: TGCGCCAGCAGCCAAGATATACTAGCGGGAGTACCTTCCTACAATGAGCAGTTCTTC. This translates into CASSQDILAGVPSYNEQFF. This chain joins TRBV4-3 and TRBJ2-1, with 11 nucleotides matching TRBD2. V lost 0 bases to trimming and J lost 1 base; unmatched junction nucleotides: 8. CDR1 is LGHNA and CDR2 is YSLEER in the germline V gene. CDR3 size: 19 residues.

This clonotype was counted ten times or more. This rearrangement joins TRBV12-3 or TRBV12-4 to TRBJ2-3; TRBD2 aligns across 7 bases. The CDR3 runs to 14 residues. Germline trimming cut 8 bases from V and 0 bases from J; bases unmatched to any gene: 5. CDR3 sequence: CASFGGRSTDTQYF. The CDR3 coding sequence is TGTGCCAGCTTTGGCGGGAGAAGCACAGATACGCAGTATTTT.

This chain links TRBV28 with TRBJ2-1; 7 positions agree with TRBD2. This CDR3 has 15 residues. J gave up 2 bases and V 6 bases, and 7 bases lay outside the gene matches. Germline V CDR1 and CDR2: MDHEN, SYDVKM. CDR3 sequence (DNA): TGTGCCAGCAGCCTCGGGACTACGCCCTACAATGAGCAGTTCTTC. Encoded protein: CASSLGTTPYNEQFF.

This clonotype was found many times. V gene TRBV12-5 combines with J gene TRBJ1-6; possible D gene TRBD1, 5 bases. Germline CDR1 and CDR2: LGHNT and FRNRAP. V was shortened by 5 bases and J by 8 bases, with 10 bases between the two germline ends. The CDR3 is made up of 13 amino acids. The CDR3 DNA is TGTGCTAGTGGTAGGGGCAGAGATTCACCCCTCCACTTT. Translated: CASGRGRDSPLHF.

V gene TRBV10-3 combines with J gene TRBJ1-3; 8 nucleotides match TRBD1. CDR3 length: 15 amino acids. Losses at the gene ends were 6 bases for V and 4 bases for J; bases not matched to a gene: 8. CDR1 ENHRY and CDR2 SYGVKD come from the germline V gene. The CDR3 DNA reads TGTGCCATCAGAGACCTTGACAGGGGAGGAAACACCATATATTTT. Protein: CAIRDLDRGGNTIYF.

This clonotype was detected a few times. The chain is built from TRBV6-6 and TRBJ1-1, with D possibly matching TRBD1 (5 bases). The germline CDR1 and CDR2 sequences are MNHNY and SVGAGI (reference sequence). The CDR3 has 14 residues. V lost 2 bases and J lost 4, with 11 bases in between. CDR3 sequence reads: CASSYGGVGTEAFF. Written as DNA, the CDR3 is TGTGCCAGCAGTTACGGGGGAGTAGGCACTGAAGCTTTCTTT.

This clonotype was picked up many times. The chain has TRBV27 and TRBJ2-2; perhaps TRBD2 as D (5 bases). Per the germline V gene, CDR1 is MNHEY and CDR2 is SMNVEV (reference sequence). The CDR3 covers 14 residues. The germline V and J ends were trimmed by 4 bases and 1 base, with 7 bases remaining between them. The CDR3 sequence is CASSWRRNTGELFF. CDR3 sequence (DNA): TGTGCCAGCAGTTGGAGGCGGAACACCGGGGAGCTGTTTTTT.

Many counts were recorded for this clonotype. The V and J genes are TRBV2 and TRBJ1-1; TRBD1 might be the D (5 bases). Germline CDR1 SNHLY, CDR2 FYNNEI. CDR3 length: 13 residues. Trimming removed 2 bases at V and 3 bases at J, with 7 bases between. CDR3 protein: CASSELGDTEAFF. The CDR3, as DNA: TGTGCCAGCAGTGAATTAGGGGACACTGAAGCTTTCTTT.